The 21 T cell receptor beta chains below were found in one sample sequenced in a study of cytomegalovirus exposure and HLA in healthy donors. TCRdb's copy holds only in-frame clones and misses some; the assay was immunoSEQ multiplex PCR. This table has 240,000 or so clones, 86% appearing once. Material: PBMCs. Receptors originate from a woman aged 30 to 39 in good health and CMV-seropositive.

The gene calls are TRBV19 and TRBJ1-1; 7 bases align to TRBD1. The CDR3 sequence is 13 residues long. Trimming took 0 bases from V and 7 from J; bases not matched to a gene: 2. From germline, CDR1 is LNHDA and CDR2 SQIVND (reference sequence). The chain's CDR3 is CASSIETGIEAFF. In DNA, the CDR3 is TGTGCCAGTAGTATAGAGACAGGGATTGAAGCTTTCTTT. The whole variable domain, remainder taken from reference TRBV19 and TRBJ1-1, is DGGITQSPKYLFRKEGQNVTLSCEQNLNHDAMYWYRQDPGQGLRLIYYSQIVNDFQKGDIAEGYSVSREKKESFPLTVTSAQKNPTAFYLCASSIETGIEAFFGQGTRLTVV.

The rearrangement joins TRBV6-5 to TRBJ2-7, with D tentatively TRBD1 (6 bases). Germline loops: CDR1 MNHEY, CDR2 SVGAGI. CDR3 length: 13 residues. V gave up 3 bases and J gave up 6 bases, with 12 bases separating them. The CDR3 is CASSYTGTGEQYF. The CDR3, as DNA: TGTGCCAGCAGTTATACAGGGACGGGCGAGCAGTACTTC.

The rearrangement joins TRBV15 to TRBJ2-7; 12 bases are a match to TRBD2. The CDR3 length is 17 residues. Losses at the gene ends were 1 base for V and 5 bases for J; bases not matched to a gene: 9. The V gene's germline CDR1 is LNHNV and CDR2 YYDKDF (reference sequence). The CDR3, as DNA: TGTGCCACCAGCAGAGGGGGGCTAGCGGGAGGGCCCCACGAGCAGTACTTC. Its protein product is CATSRGGLAGGPHEQYF. The complete variable domain, with remaining parts taken from reference TRBV15 and TRBJ2-7, reads DAMVIQNPRYQVTQFGKPVTLSCSQTLNHNVMYWYQQKSSQAPKLLFHYYDKDFNNEADTPDNFQSRRPNTSFCFLDIRSPGLGDTAMYLCATSRGGLAGGPHEQYFGPGTRLTVT.

The J gene is TRBJ1-5, the V gene TRBV6-1, with a weak D call TRBD1 (5 bases). V was shortened by 8 bases and J by 2 bases, with 13 bases between the two germline ends. The CDR3 runs to 14 residues. Germline CDR1 is MNHNS and CDR2 is SASEGT. The DNA for the CDR3 is TGTGCCAGCGTGGTCGGGGGTGGCAATCAGCCCCAGCATTTT. Translated: CASVVGGGNQPQHF.

V is TRBV5-1 and J is TRBJ1-2; 7 nucleotides match TRBD1. V dropped 2 bases and J dropped 4; count of bases not matched to a gene: 5. This CDR3 has 14 amino acids. Germline CDR1 SGHRS, CDR2 YFSETQ. The CDR3 loop is CASSLLQGGYGYTF. DNA for the CDR3: TGCGCCAGCAGCTTACTCCAGGGGGGCTATGGCTACACCTTC.

The rearrangement uses TRBV4-2 and TRBJ2-7; 7 bases align to TRBD1. Trimming took 1 base from V and 0 from J; bases not matched to a gene: 3. This CDR3 is 15 amino acids long. Per germline, CDR1 LGHNA and CDR2 YNFKEQ. This CDR3 reads CASSQGQGVSYEQYF. For the CDR3, the DNA is TGTGCCAGCAGCCAAGGACAGGGCGTCTCCTACGAGCAGTACTTC.

The chain has TRBV2 and TRBJ1-3; TRBD1 matches at 8 bases. The CDR3 is 16 amino acids. Per germline, CDR1 SNHLY and CDR2 FYNNEI. Losses at the gene ends were 7 bases for V and 0 bases for J; bases not matched to a gene: 8. The CDR3 sequence: CASTILTGDSGNTIYF. For the CDR3, the DNA is TGTGCCAGCACCATACTGACAGGGGACTCTGGAAACACCATATATTTT.

This clone was counted at least ten times. Different DNA sequences within this sample yield the same CDR3. V usage is TRBV28 and J usage is TRBJ2-1, with 12 nucleotides matching TRBD2. The CDR3 has 16 residues. Per the germline V gene, CDR1 is MDHEN and CDR2 is SYDVKM. V shed 6 bases, J shed 4 bases, and the junction held 7 bases outside the gene matches. CDR3: CASSSSSGRGYNEQFF. The CDR3 DNA sequence: TGTGCCAGCAGCTCATCTAGCGGGAGGGGATACAATGAGCAGTTCTTC.

This sequence joins TRBV6-1 and TRBJ1-1, with 7 bases that match TRBD1. The CDR3 sequence is 13 residues long. V shed 11 bases, J shed 0 bases, and the junction held 6 bases outside the gene matches. Per the germline V gene, CDR1 is MNHNS and CDR2 is SASEGT. The CDR3: CAARDSLNTEAFF. In DNA, the CDR3 is TGTGCCGCGAGGGACAGTTTGAACACTGAAGCTTTCTTT.

This chain joins TRBV5-4 and TRBJ2-3, with 7 bases fitting TRBD2. Germline lookup yields CDR1 SGHNT and CDR2 YYREEE (reference sequence). Trimming cost V 0 bases and J 2 bases; bases outside gene matches: 3. The CDR3 length is 15 residues. The CDR3 coding sequence is TGTGCCAGCAGCTTGGGAGGGAGGGACACAGATACGCAGTATTTT. Its translation is CASSLGGRDTDTQYF.

The chain links TRBV11-3 to TRBJ1-4, with no clear D. Germline V lookup: CDR1 SGHNT, CDR2 YENEEA. Trimming removed 4 bases from V and 5 bases from J, with 20 bases in between. CDR3 length equals 17 residues. As DNA, the CDR3 is TGTGCCAGCAGCTGTATCGTCGGAGAGGGCGGGAATGAAAAACTGTTTTTT. Residues: CASSCIVGEGGNEKLFF. The full variable domain, its missing parts supplied by reference TRBV11-3 and TRBJ1-4, is EAGVVQSPRYKIIEKKQPVAFWCNPISGHNTLYWYLQNLGQGPELLIRYENEEAVDDSQLPKDRFSAERLKGVDSTLKIQPAELGDSAVYLCASSCIVGEGGNEKLFFGSGTQLSVL.

The rearrangement links TRBV6-1 to TRBJ2-2, with 11 bases lining up with TRBD1. The CDR3 spans 15 residues. V dropped 9 bases and J dropped 6; count of bases not matched to a gene: 9. Germline V lookup: CDR1 MNHNS, CDR2 SASEGT. CDR3 nucleotide sequence: TGTGCCAGTGAGAAGGACAGGGGGCGATCCGGGGAGCTGTTTTTT. Its protein product is CASEKDRGRSGELFF.

The rearrangement joins TRBV5-1 to TRBJ2-1; no definite D call. Trimming shortened V by 1 base and J by 0 bases, and 11 bases separated the two germline ends. This CDR3 is 16 amino acids long. In germline, CDR1 is SGHRS, CDR2 YFSETQ. The CDR3 DNA is TGCGCCAGCAGCTTGCCCGCGGTGAGCTCCTACAATGAGCAGTTCTTC. Its translation: CASSLPAVSSYNEQFF. Looking up the rest from reference TRBV5-1 and TRBJ2-1 gives the full variable domain: KAGVTQTPRYLIKTRGQQVTLSCSPISGHRSVSWYQQTPGQGLQFLFEYFSETQRNKGNFPGRFSGRQFSNSRSEMNVSTLELGDSALYLCASSLPAVSSYNEQFFGPGTRLTVL.

This clone was observed a few times. This chain uses TRBV10-3 with TRBJ2-7, with 9 bases matching TRBD2. The trim removed 6 bases at V and 5 bases at J, leaving 11 bases unmatched. Per the germline V gene, CDR1 is ENHRY and CDR2 is SYGVKD. This CDR3 is 15 amino acids long. The CDR3 reads CAISREAGGYHEQYF. CDR3 DNA: TGTGCCATCAGCCGAGAAGCGGGAGGATATCACGAGCAGTACTTC.

V is TRBV6-5 and J is TRBJ1-2; 9 nucleotides line up with TRBD1. Unmatched junction bases numbered 8, after V lost 4 bases and J lost 8 bases. CDR3 length: 14 amino acids. Germline V lookup: CDR1 MNHEY, CDR2 SVGAGI. The CDR3 loop is CASSFSQGARGYTF. The CDR3 nucleotides are TGTGCCAGCAGTTTCTCACAGGGGGCGCGGGGCTACACCTTC.

V gene TRBV9 combines with J gene TRBJ2-1; 10 nucleotides line up with TRBD2. The CDR3 loop spans 17 amino acids. Germline CDR1 reads SGDLS; CDR2 reads YYNGEE. The V gene end was trimmed by 0 bases and the J gene end by 7 bases; junction bases not matched to a gene: 10. The CDR3 DNA sequence: TGTGCCAGCAGCGTAGAGGTCCTAGCGGGAGTTGGAAATGAGCAGTTCTTC. Translated, it gives CASSVEVLAGVGNEQFF. Based on the CDR3 plus reference TRBV9 and TRBJ2-1, the full variable domain is DSGVTQTPKHLITATGQRVTLRCSPRSGDLSVYWYQQSLDQGLQFLIQYYNGEERAKGNILERFSAQQFPDLHSELNLSSLELGDSALYFCASSVEVLAGVGNEQFFGPGTRLTVL.

A few counts support this clone. The chain combines TRBV9 with TRBJ2-7, with D unclear. Germline CDR1 SGDLS, CDR2 YYNGEE. This CDR3 comprises 16 residues. V was pared by 2 bases and J by 0 bases, with 15 bases between. This chain's CDR3 is CASSVGVIESSYEQYF. The CDR3 DNA is TGTGCCAGCAGCGTTGGAGTGATTGAAAGCTCCTACGAGCAGTACTTC.

The V call is TRBV5-1, the J call TRBJ2-5, with a possible D match to TRBD2 (5 bases). CDR3 length equals 14 residues. The germline CDR1 and CDR2 sequences are SGHRS and YFSETQ. The V end lost 2 bases, the J end lost 2 bases, and 10 bases lay between the germline ends. In nucleotides, the CDR3 is TGCGCCAGCAGCTTTGTCGGGATGCAAGAGACCCAGTACTTC. Its translation is CASSFVGMQETQYF.

The chain joins TRBV19 to TRBJ2-7, with a possible D match to TRBD2 (6 bases). This CDR3 is built from 12 residues. The V and J ends lost 4 bases and 5 bases respectively, with 9 bases between them. Germline V gene sequence: CDR1 LNHDA, CDR2 SQIVND (reference sequence). The CDR3 DNA follows: TGTGCCAGTAGTAGAGGGGAGGACGAGCAGTACTTC. It codes for CASSRGEDEQYF.

The chain carries TRBV18 and TRBJ2-7, with D maybe TRBD1 (6 bases). V gave up 3 bases and J gave up 2 bases, with 8 bases separating them. The length of the CDR3 is 13 residues. Germline CDR1 reads KGHSH; CDR2 reads LQKENI. The CDR3 DNA sequence: TGTGCCAGCTCACCGGACAGCGCCTACGAGCAGTACTTC. Protein: CASSPDSAYEQYF.

This clone showed up just once. The V gene is TRBV18, the J gene TRBJ2-6; 7 bases agree with TRBD1. In germline, CDR1 is KGHSH, CDR2 LQKENI. After removal of 2 bases from V and 2 bases from J, the junction contained 3 bases not matched to a gene. This CDR3 contains 16 residues. The CDR3, as DNA: TGTGCCAGCTCACCATTTACAGGGGCTGGGGCCAACGTCCTGACTTTC. It is translated as CASSPFTGAGANVLTF.